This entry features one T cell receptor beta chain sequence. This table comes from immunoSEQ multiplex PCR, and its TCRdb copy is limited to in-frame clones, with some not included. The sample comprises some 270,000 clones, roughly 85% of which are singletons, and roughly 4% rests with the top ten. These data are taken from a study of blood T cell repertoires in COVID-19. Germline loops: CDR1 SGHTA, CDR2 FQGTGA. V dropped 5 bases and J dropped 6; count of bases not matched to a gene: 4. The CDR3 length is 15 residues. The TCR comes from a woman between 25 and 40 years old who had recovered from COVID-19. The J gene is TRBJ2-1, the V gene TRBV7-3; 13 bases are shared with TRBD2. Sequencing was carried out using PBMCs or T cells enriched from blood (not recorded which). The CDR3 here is CASSLGLAGTNEQFF. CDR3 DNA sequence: TGTGCCAGCAGCCTGGGACTAGCGGGAACCAATGAGCAGTTCTTC.